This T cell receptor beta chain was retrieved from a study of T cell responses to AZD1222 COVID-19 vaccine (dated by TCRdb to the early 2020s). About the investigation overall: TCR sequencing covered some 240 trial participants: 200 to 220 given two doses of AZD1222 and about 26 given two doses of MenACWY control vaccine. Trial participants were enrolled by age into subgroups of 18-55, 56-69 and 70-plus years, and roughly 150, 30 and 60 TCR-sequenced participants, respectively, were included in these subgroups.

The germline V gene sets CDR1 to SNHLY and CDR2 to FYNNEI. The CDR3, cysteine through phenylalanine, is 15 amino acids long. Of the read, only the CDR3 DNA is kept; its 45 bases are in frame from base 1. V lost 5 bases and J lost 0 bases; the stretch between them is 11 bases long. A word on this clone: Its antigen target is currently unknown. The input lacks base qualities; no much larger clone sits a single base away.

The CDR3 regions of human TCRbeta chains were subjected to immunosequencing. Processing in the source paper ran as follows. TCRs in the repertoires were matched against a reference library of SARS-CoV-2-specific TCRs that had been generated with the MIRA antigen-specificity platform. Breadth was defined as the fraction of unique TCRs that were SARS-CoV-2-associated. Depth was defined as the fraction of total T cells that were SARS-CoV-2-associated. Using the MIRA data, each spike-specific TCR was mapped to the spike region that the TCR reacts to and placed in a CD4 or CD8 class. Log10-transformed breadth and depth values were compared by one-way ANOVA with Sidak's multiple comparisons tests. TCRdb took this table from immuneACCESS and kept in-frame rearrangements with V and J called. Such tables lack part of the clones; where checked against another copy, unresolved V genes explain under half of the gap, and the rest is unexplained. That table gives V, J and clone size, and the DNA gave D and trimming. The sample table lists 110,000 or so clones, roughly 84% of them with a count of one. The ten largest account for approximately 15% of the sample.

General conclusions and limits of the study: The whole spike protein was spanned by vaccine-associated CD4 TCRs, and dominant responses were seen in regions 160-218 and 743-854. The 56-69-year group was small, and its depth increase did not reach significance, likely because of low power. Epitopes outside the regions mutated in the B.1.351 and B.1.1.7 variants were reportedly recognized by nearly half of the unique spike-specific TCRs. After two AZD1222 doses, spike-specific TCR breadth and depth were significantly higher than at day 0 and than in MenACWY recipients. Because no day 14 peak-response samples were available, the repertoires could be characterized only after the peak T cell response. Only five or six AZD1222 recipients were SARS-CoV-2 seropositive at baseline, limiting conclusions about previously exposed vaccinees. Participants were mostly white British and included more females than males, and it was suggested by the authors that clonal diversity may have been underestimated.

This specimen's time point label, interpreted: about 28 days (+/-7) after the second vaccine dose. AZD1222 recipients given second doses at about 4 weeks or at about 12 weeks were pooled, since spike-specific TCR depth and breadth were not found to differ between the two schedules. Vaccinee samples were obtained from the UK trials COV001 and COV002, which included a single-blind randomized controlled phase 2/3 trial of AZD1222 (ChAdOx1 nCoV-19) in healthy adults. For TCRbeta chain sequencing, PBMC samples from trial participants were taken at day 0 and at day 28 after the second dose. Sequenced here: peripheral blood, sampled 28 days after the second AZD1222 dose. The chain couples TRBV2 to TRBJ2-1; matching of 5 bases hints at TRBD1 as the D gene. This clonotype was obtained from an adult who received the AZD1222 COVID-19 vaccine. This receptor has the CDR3 CASSKTVSSYNEQFF. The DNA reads TGTGCCAGCAGTAAGACAGTAAGCTCCTACAATGAGCAGTTCTTC.